This is a list of T cell receptor beta chains from one sample in a study of persistence of HIV-infected CD4 T cells. Profiled with immunoSEQ multiplex PCR; TCRdb holds only in-frame clones, not every one. The repertoire holds over 35,000 clones, more than 80% seen once, with approximately 1% in the top ten. The antigens these receptors bind are not known. Source: CD4+ T cells sorted from PBMCs after roughly 20-hour stimulation, taken from a patient who received antiretroviral therapy. These receptors originate from an adult man with HIV who was CMV-seropositive. Both conserved end residues are part of each CDR3. Each record gives: D gene, clone size, J gene, V gene, CDR3 protein. D genes are given only for firm matches. Some rows have no size entry. The others give once, few or many, or a class for an expanded clone.

d_call: TRBD1; clone_size: .; j_call: TRBJ2-7; v_call: TRBV3-1/TRBV3-2; cdr3_aa: CASSQRVTGSSYEQYF
d_call: .; clone_size: .; j_call: TRBJ1-2; v_call: TRBV6-1; cdr3_aa: CASSEQDLYGYTF
d_call: TRBD1; clone_size: .; j_call: TRBJ1-5; v_call: TRBV7-2; cdr3_aa: CASTSQGQPNQPQHF
d_call: .; clone_size: .; j_call: TRBJ2-7; v_call: TRBV28; cdr3_aa: CATVESLGETGEQYF
d_call: .; clone_size: once; j_call: TRBJ2-3; v_call: TRBV7-2; cdr3_aa: CASSFRQASSTDTQYF
d_call: TRBD1; clone_size: .; j_call: TRBJ1-1; v_call: TRBV18; cdr3_aa: CASSLGTGQLNTEAFF
d_call: .; clone_size: .; j_call: TRBJ2-1; v_call: TRBV14; cdr3_aa: CASSQGLTSSREQFF
d_call: TRBD1; clone_size: .; j_call: TRBJ1-5; v_call: TRBV28; cdr3_aa: CASSEDRVRGQPQHF
d_call: .; clone_size: .; j_call: TRBJ2-1; v_call: TRBV10-3; cdr3_aa: CAISEGDGYYNEQFF
d_call: TRBD1; clone_size: .; j_call: TRBJ2-7; v_call: TRBV11-2; cdr3_aa: CASSLSTTATGASYEQYF
d_call: TRBD1; clone_size: .; j_call: TRBJ1-4; v_call: TRBV6-5; cdr3_aa: CASSHRGATNEKLFF
d_call: .; clone_size: .; j_call: TRBJ1-5; v_call: TRBV4-1; cdr3_aa: CASSQEREWGIPDQPQHF
d_call: TRBD1; clone_size: .; j_call: TRBJ1-2; v_call: TRBV5-6; cdr3_aa: CASSLGGQGDHDGYTF
d_call: .; clone_size: .; j_call: TRBJ1-2; v_call: TRBV6-5; cdr3_aa: CASSERGWGYTF
d_call: TRBD1; clone_size: .; j_call: TRBJ2-2; v_call: TRBV5-1; cdr3_aa: CASSSADREHRGAVF
d_call: TRBD2; clone_size: .; j_call: TRBJ2-1; v_call: TRBV7-2; cdr3_aa: CASSLSGSYNEQFF
d_call: .; clone_size: .; j_call: TRBJ1-1; v_call: TRBV2; cdr3_aa: CASSERQELLGTEAFF
d_call: TRBD1; clone_size: .; j_call: TRBJ2-6; v_call: TRBV18; cdr3_aa: CASSSIPGQGSGANVLTF
d_call: .; clone_size: .; j_call: TRBJ2-7; v_call: TRBV7-6; cdr3_aa: CASSLEDSGGQYF
d_call: TRBD2; clone_size: .; j_call: TRBJ2-1; v_call: TRBV7-3; cdr3_aa: CASSSGGPGEQFF
d_call: TRBD1; clone_size: .; j_call: TRBJ1-5; v_call: TRBV28; cdr3_aa: CASRPDTGALRQPQHF
d_call: .; clone_size: .; j_call: TRBJ2-5; v_call: TRBV11-2; cdr3_aa: CASSLDARGSPGQETQYF
d_call: .; clone_size: .; j_call: TRBJ1-3; v_call: TRBV12-3/TRBV12-4; cdr3_aa: CASRGLAGNTIYF
d_call: .; clone_size: .; j_call: TRBJ1-5; v_call: TRBV7-8; cdr3_aa: CASSLENQPQHF
d_call: .; clone_size: .; j_call: TRBJ1-1; v_call: TRBV12-3/TRBV12-4; cdr3_aa: CASSTQPNTEAFF
d_call: .; clone_size: .; j_call: TRBJ2-2; v_call: TRBV7-6; cdr3_aa: CASSSTGSFTGELFF
d_call: .; clone_size: few; j_call: TRBJ1-3; v_call: TRBV7-2; cdr3_aa: CASSSTAGNTIYF
d_call: TRBD1; clone_size: few; j_call: TRBJ1-2; v_call: TRBV6-5; cdr3_aa: CASWTGNGYTF
d_call: .; clone_size: .; j_call: TRBJ1-6; v_call: TRBV6-6; cdr3_aa: CASSLAGIALHF
d_call: TRBD1; clone_size: .; j_call: TRBJ1-2; v_call: TRBV19; cdr3_aa: CASSTTGTGNYGYTF
d_call: TRBD2; clone_size: .; j_call: TRBJ2-1; v_call: TRBV9; cdr3_aa: CASSASRSGGPLYEQFF
d_call: .; clone_size: .; j_call: TRBJ2-1; v_call: TRBV27; cdr3_aa: CASSSREGIWNEQFF
d_call: TRBD1; clone_size: .; j_call: TRBJ1-5; v_call: TRBV19; cdr3_aa: CASSPFTGGAHQPQHF
d_call: .; clone_size: .; j_call: TRBJ1-1; v_call: TRBV2; cdr3_aa: CASTREFTEAFF
d_call: TRBD2; clone_size: .; j_call: TRBJ2-2; v_call: TRBV6-5; cdr3_aa: CASRIAGEVPGELFF
d_call: .; clone_size: once; j_call: TRBJ2-1; v_call: TRBV28; cdr3_aa: CASSPHGVASDEQFF
d_call: .; clone_size: once; j_call: TRBJ1-1; v_call: TRBV7-8; cdr3_aa: CASSRDRGGTEAFF
d_call: TRBD2; clone_size: .; j_call: TRBJ2-7; v_call: TRBV3-1/TRBV3-2; cdr3_aa: CASSQVGLAGSSYEQYF
d_call: TRBD1; clone_size: .; j_call: TRBJ2-7; v_call: TRBV3-1/TRBV3-2; cdr3_aa: CASSRQGIEQYF